The sequence of this T cell receptor (beta chain) was determined in a study of blood T cell repertoires in COVID-19. Participants were aged 18 to 89 years from around 25 US areas. Cohorts were based on clinical histories the participants reported. The authors' processing: Reference gene primer amplification in the assay estimated nucleated cell counts. Clones were sequenced by immunoSEQ multiplex PCR, and TCRdb holds only the in-frame ones, with some missing. The DNA was the basis for D and trimming; V, J and clone size are from that table. The sample carries fewer than 350,000 clones, roughly 93% recorded once. This CDR3 is 14 amino acids long. The germline gives CDR1 LGHDT, CDR2 YNNKEL (reference sequence). V lost 3 bases and J lost 2, with 8 bases in between.

This TCR was sampled from a woman aged 40 to 50 with acute COVID-19. Sequencing was performed on PBMCs or T cells enriched from blood (not recorded which). This chain connects TRBV3-1 (or the pseudogene TRBV3-2) to TRBJ1-3, with D perhaps TRBD1 (5 bases). The CDR3 protein is CASSQGGTGNTIYF. The CDR3 DNA reads as TGTGCCAGCAGCCAGGGGGGGACTGGAAACACCATATATTTT.